The 23 T cell receptor beta chains given below trace back to one sample, sequenced in a study of blood T cell repertoires in COVID-19 (TCRdb year 2020). Library generation was performed with the immunoSEQ multiplex PCR assay. TCRdb carries this immuneACCESS record with in-frame sequences only. Its versions omit some clonotypes, under half of them owing to an unresolved V gene in the studies checked, with the rest unexplained. For this sample there are over 200,000 clones; about 90% appear just once. The top ten clonotypes cover over 1.5% of the sample. Sample: peripheral blood. Receptor source: a man in his forties with active or convalescent COVID-19.

The chain links TRBV2 to TRBJ2-1; unclear D gene. The CDR3 runs 12 residues. In germline, CDR1 is SNHLY, CDR2 FYNNEI. V lost 3 bases and J 6 bases, leaving 6 bases between the germline ends. CDR3 DNA: TGTGCCAGCAGTGATCGAGCCAATGAGCAGTTCTTC. Protein product: CASSDRANEQFF.

This clone occurred once. The chain is built from TRBV9 and TRBJ2-7; 7 positions match TRBD1. CDR1 is SGDLS, CDR2 YYNGEE, per germline. This CDR3 spans 15 amino acids. V lost 5 bases, J lost 3 bases, and 11 bases stayed unmatched. The CDR3: CASSPTGVSNYEQYF. The CDR3 bases are TGTGCCAGCAGTCCCACAGGGGTATCTAACTACGAGCAGTACTTC.

The chain joins TRBV28 to TRBJ2-3; 13 nucleotides agree with TRBD2. The CDR3 spans 16 residues. With V trimmed by 7 bases and J by 7 bases, 11 bases remained unmatched. CDR1 is MDHEN, CDR2 SYDVKM, per germline. For the CDR3, the DNA is TGTGCCAGCACCCCGGCCGGGACTAGCGGGACCAATACGCAGTATTTT. Its translation is CASTPAGTSGTNTQYF.

This clone has only one observation. The rearrangement uses TRBV6-5 and TRBJ1-3; unclear D gene. CDR1 MNHEY and CDR2 SVGAGI come from the germline V gene. The length of the CDR3 is 15 residues. With 4 bases removed from V and 3 bases from J, the gap between germline ends came to 13 bases. CDR3 bases: TGTGCCAGCAGTTCCGCGGTTTCGGGTGGAAACACCATATATTTT. Its protein product is CASSSAVSGGNTIYF.

CDR3 sequence: CATSDRRTAGTGELFF. CDR3 coding DNA: TGTGCCACCAGTGATCGGAGGACGGCTGGAACCGGGGAGCTGTTTTTT. V and J are TRBV24-1 and TRBJ2-2, with a tentative D call TRBD2 (5 bases). The CDR3 is 16 amino acids. V lost 3 bases, J lost 5 bases, and 15 bases lay in between. The germline gives CDR1 KGHDR, CDR2 SFDVKD.

The CDR3 nucleotides are TGTGCCAGCAGCTGGGACAGGCCAGAGCAGTTCTTC. This sequence encodes CASSWDRPEQFF. This chain uses TRBV11-2 with TRBJ2-1; 8 bases match TRBD1. Unmatched junction bases numbered 3, after V lost 4 bases and J lost 10 bases. This CDR3 is built from 12 residues. From germline, CDR1 is SGHAT and CDR2 FQNNGV.

CDR3: CASSRWASQPQHF. The CDR3 coding sequence is TGTGCCAGCAGCAGGTGGGCAAGTCAGCCCCAGCATTTT. The chain uses TRBV5-6 and TRBJ1-5, with unresolved D. CDR1 is SGHDT, CDR2 YYEEEE, per germline. The CDR3 is 13 residues long. V was cut by 4 bases and J by 6 bases, with 11 bases left in between.

V is TRBV3-1 (or the pseudogene TRBV3-2) and J is TRBJ1-2, with D unclear. Deletions cut 0 bases from V and 8 bases from J, with 16 bases between. Germline lookup yields CDR1 LGHDT and CDR2 YNNKEL (reference sequence). CDR3 length: 15 amino acids. The CDR3 spells CASSQERGILGGYTF. Written as DNA, the CDR3 is TGTGCCAGCAGCCAAGAGCGGGGTATCTTAGGGGGCTACACCTTC.

The V call is TRBV19, the J call TRBJ2-1; D possibly corresponds to TRBD2 (6 bases). The length of the CDR3 is 16 residues. CDR1 and CDR2 (germline): LNHDA, SQIVND (reference sequence). V was shortened by 1 base and J by 0 bases, with 10 bases between the two germline ends. The CDR3 coding sequence is TGTGCCAGTAGTATAGTTGGGGGAGGCTCCTACAATGAGCAGTTCTTC. Protein product: CASSIVGGGSYNEQFF.

The chain has TRBV6-5 and TRBJ1-3; D possibly corresponds to TRBD1 (5 bases). The CDR3 covers 15 residues. Trimming took off 2 bases at V and 0 bases at J, with 8 bases between the two ends. CDR1 MNHEY and CDR2 SVGAGI come from the germline V gene. CDR3 residues: CASSYGGGSGNTIYF. CDR3 sequence (DNA): TGTGCCAGCAGTTACGGGGGAGGCTCTGGAAACACCATATATTTT.

The CDR3 region is CASSLEANTEAFF. The CDR3 DNA follows: TGCGCCAGCAGCTTGGAAGCGAACACTGAAGCTTTCTTT. The chain recombines TRBV5-1 with TRBJ1-1; D uncertain. Per germline, CDR1 SGHRS and CDR2 YFSETQ. V was pared by 0 bases and J by 1 base, with 4 bases between. The CDR3 runs 13 residues.

This clone was detected once. V is TRBV27 and J is TRBJ1-2; weak D call: TRBD1 (6 bases). V was shortened by 4 bases and J by 4 bases, with 13 bases between the two germline ends. This CDR3 has 14 amino acids. The germline V gene encodes CDR1 MNHEY and CDR2 SMNVEV (reference sequence). The CDR3 coding sequence is TGTGCCAGCAGTTCCTGGACAGAAGCCTATGGCTACACCTTC. It translates to CASSSWTEAYGYTF.

In its sample, this clone was seen a few times. The rearrangement joins TRBV18 to TRBJ2-7; 8 bases agree with TRBD1. This CDR3 is built from 15 residues. Germline V gene lookup returns CDR1 KGHSH and CDR2 LQKENI. V dropped 4 bases and J dropped 4; count of bases not matched to a gene: 9. The chain's CDR3 is CASSLGQGETYEQYF. For the CDR3, the DNA is TGTGCCAGCTCACTCGGACAGGGCGAGACATACGAGCAGTACTTC.

The rearrangement links TRBV30 to TRBJ1-5, with D hard to call. Looked up from germline, CDR1 is GTSNPN and CDR2 is SVGIG (reference sequence). The CDR3 is 14 residues long. With 6 bases removed from V and 2 bases from J, the gap between germline ends came to 14 bases. DNA of the CDR3: TGTGCCTGTTCGCCGGGTGTGGGCAATCAGCCCCAGCATTTT. Its translation is CACSPGVGNQPQHF.

This clone was seen once. The gene calls are TRBV4-1 and TRBJ2-7, with D possibly matching TRBD1 (6 bases). The CDR3 is 15 amino acids. CDR1 MGHRA and CDR2 YSYEKL come from the germline V gene. Trimming shortened V by 1 base and J by 2 bases, and 12 bases separated the two germline ends. CDR3 DNA: TGCGCCAGCAGCCAAGCCGGCAGGGGAACCTACGAGCAGTACTTC. Its translation is CASSQAGRGTYEQYF.

This clone showed up just once. This rearrangement joins TRBV6-6 to TRBJ2-3, with a tentative D call TRBD2 (5 bases). Germline values: CDR1 MNHNY, CDR2 SVGAGI (reference sequence). The CDR3 extends over 14 amino acids. V lost 2 bases and J 2 bases, leaving 8 bases between the germline ends. CDR3 sequence: CASSYLLVTDTQYF. The CDR3 coding sequence is TGTGCCAGCAGTTACCTACTAGTCACAGATACGCAGTATTTT.

The chain carries TRBV10-3 and TRBJ2-1, with TRBD2 matching 11 bases. This CDR3 is 19 amino acids long. V lost 3 bases and J lost 0; bases outside the gene matches: 10. The germline V gene has CDR1 ENHRY and CDR2 SYGVKD. Here the CDR3 DNA reads TGTGCCATCAGTGACCCGGGACTAGCGGCATGGAGCTCCTACAATGAGCAGTTCTTC. It codes for CAISDPGLAAWSSYNEQFF.

This chain links TRBV2 with TRBJ1-6; maybe TRBD1 (6 bases). V was clipped by 8 bases and J by 8 bases, with 19 bases between them. CDR3 length: 15 residues. In germline, CDR1 is SNHLY, CDR2 FYNNEI. CDR3 region: CASHLSIPGDSPLHF. CDR3 DNA: TGTGCCAGCCACCTATCGATACCAGGGGATTCACCCCTCCACTTT. Variable domain in full (rest from reference TRBV2 and TRBJ1-6): EPEVTQTPSHQVTQMGQEVILRCVPISNHLYFYWYRQILGQKVEFLVSFYNNEISEKSEIFDDQFSVERPDGSNFTLKIRSTKLEDSAMYFCASHLSIPGDSPLHFGNGTRLTVT.

This chain connects TRBV6-5 to TRBJ1-1; 7 bases are a match to TRBD1. This CDR3 is built from 16 residues. V dropped 2 bases and J dropped 0; count of bases not matched to a gene: 6. Looked up from germline, CDR1 is MNHEY and CDR2 is SVGAGI. CDR3 in amino acids: CASSYRPTGMNTEAFF. In DNA form, the CDR3 reads TGTGCCAGCAGTTACCGCCCGACAGGGATGAACACTGAAGCTTTCTTT.

This chain uses TRBV6-5 with TRBJ1-5; D might be TRBD1 (6 bases). With 9 bases removed from V and 3 bases from J, the gap between germline ends came to 9 bases. The germline V gene has CDR1 MNHEY and CDR2 SVGAGI. CDR3 length: 12 residues. As DNA, the CDR3 is TGTGCCAGTCGACAGGCCAATCAGCCCCAGCATTTT. Protein sequence: CASRQANQPQHF.

This clone was counted once. The chain links TRBV2 to TRBJ1-2; 8 nucleotides align to TRBD1. The CDR3 has 15 residues. From germline, CDR1 is SNHLY and CDR2 FYNNEI. The V and J ends lost 4 bases and 7 bases, in that order; junction bases with no gene match: 11. The DNA of the CDR3 is TGTGCCAGCAGTGGGGGGAGACAGGGGCGTTCTGGCTACACCTTC. The encoded protein is CASSGGRQGRSGYTF.

The V call is TRBV7-9, the J call TRBJ1-2; D is unclear. Germline loops: CDR1 SEHNR, CDR2 FQNEAQ (reference sequence). This CDR3 has 14 residues. The V and J ends lost 5 bases and 8 bases respectively, with 18 bases between them. The CDR3 is CASSLLLAGGGYTF. The CDR3, as DNA: TGTGCCAGCAGCCTACTCCTGGCGGGTGGCGGCTACACCTTC.

The chain combines TRBV11-2 with TRBJ2-3; D may be TRBD1 (6 bases). From germline, CDR1 is SGHAT and CDR2 FQNNGV. The CDR3 runs to 13 residues. V was trimmed by 6 bases and J by 3 bases, leaving 10 bases between them. The CDR3 spells CASSLGQTDTQYF. Written as DNA, the CDR3 is TGTGCCAGCAGTTTGGGACAAACAGATACGCAGTATTTT. Full variable domain (rest looked up from reference TRBV11-2 and TRBJ2-3): EAGVAQSPRYKIIEKRQSVAFWCNPISGHATLYWYQQILGQGPKLLIQFQNNGVVDDSQLPKDRFSAERLKGVDSTLKIQPAKLEDSAVYLCASSLGQTDTQYFGPGTRLTVL.